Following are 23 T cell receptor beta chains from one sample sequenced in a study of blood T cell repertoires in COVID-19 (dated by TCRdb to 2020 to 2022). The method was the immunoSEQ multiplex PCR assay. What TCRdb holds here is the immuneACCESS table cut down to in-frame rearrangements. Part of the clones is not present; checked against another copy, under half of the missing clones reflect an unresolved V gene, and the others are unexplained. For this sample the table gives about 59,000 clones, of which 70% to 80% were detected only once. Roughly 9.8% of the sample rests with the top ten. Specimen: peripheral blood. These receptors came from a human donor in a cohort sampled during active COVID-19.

CDR3 bases: TGTGCCAGCAGCTTAGGACTAGCGGGGAATAAGATTAATGAGCAGTTCTTC. Protein: CASSLGLAGNKINEQFF. V usage is TRBV7-2 and J usage is TRBJ2-1; 11 nucleotides align to TRBD2. This CDR3 is built from 17 residues. The J segment lost 7 bases and the V segment lost 1 base, leaving 9 bases of the junction unmatched. From germline, CDR1 is SGHTA and CDR2 FQGNSA.

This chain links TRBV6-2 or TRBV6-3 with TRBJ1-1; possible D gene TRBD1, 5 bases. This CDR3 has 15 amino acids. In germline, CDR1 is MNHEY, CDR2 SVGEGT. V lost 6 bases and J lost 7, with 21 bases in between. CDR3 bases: TGTGCCAGCAGCCTGGGGAGGGACCACAATAGTGAAGCTTTCTTT. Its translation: CASSLGRDHNSEAFF.

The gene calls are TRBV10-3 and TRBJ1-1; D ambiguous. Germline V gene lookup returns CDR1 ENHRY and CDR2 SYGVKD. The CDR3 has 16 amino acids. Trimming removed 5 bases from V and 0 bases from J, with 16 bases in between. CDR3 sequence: CAISIYGVRLNTEAFF. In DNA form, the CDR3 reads TGTGCCATCAGTATCTACGGGGTGAGGTTGAACACTGAAGCTTTCTTT.

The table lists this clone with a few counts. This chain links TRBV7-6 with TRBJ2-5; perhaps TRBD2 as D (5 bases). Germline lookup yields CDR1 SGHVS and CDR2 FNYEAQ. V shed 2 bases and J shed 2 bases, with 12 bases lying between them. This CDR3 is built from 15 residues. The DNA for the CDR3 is TGTGCCAGCAGCTTAAGGTTGAGCGGACAAGAGACCCAGTACTTC. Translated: CASSLRLSGQETQYF.

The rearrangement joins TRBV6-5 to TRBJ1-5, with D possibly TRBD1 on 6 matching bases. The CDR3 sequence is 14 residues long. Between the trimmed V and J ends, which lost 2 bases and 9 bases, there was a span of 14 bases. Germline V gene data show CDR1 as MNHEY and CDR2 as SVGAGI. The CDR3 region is CASSYEQGPGPQHF. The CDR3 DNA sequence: TGTGCCAGCAGTTACGAACAGGGACCAGGGCCCCAGCATTTT.

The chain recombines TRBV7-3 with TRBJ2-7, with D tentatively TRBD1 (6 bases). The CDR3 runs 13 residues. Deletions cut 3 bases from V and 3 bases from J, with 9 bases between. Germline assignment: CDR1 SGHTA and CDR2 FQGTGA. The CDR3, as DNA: TGTGCCAGCAGCTTCCAGGGGAGCTACGAGCAGTACTTC. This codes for CASSFQGSYEQYF.

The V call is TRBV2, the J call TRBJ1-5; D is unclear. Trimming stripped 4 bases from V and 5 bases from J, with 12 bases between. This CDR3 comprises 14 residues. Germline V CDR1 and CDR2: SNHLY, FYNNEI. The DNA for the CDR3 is TGTGCCAGCAGTGCGAGGACGGACTATCAGCCCCAGCATTTT. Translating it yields CASSARTDYQPQHF.

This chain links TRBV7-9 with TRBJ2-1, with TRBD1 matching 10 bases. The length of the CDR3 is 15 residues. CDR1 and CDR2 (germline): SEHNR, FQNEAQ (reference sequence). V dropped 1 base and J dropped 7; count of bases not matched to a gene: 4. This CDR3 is CASSLGGQGINEQFF. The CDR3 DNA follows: TGTGCCAGCAGCTTAGGGGGACAGGGGATAAATGAGCAGTTCTTC. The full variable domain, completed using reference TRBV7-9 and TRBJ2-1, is DTGVSQNPRHKITKRGQNVTFRCDPISEHNRLYWYRQTLGQGPEFLTYFQNEAQLEKSRLLSDRFSAERPKGSFSTLEIQRTEQGDSAMYLCASSLGGQGINEQFFGPGTRLTVL.

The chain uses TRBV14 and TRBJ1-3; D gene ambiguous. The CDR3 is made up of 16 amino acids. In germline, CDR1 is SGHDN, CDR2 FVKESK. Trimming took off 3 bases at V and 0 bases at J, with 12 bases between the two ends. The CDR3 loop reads CASSQAGPRSGNTIYF. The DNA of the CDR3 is TGTGCCAGCAGCCAGGCAGGCCCCCGCTCTGGAAACACCATATATTTT.

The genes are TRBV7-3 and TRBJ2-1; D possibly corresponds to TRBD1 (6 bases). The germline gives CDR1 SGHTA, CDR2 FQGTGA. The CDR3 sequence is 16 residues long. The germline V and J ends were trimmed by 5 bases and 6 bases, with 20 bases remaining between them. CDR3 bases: TGTGCCAGCAGCCCGACAAGGGAGAGCAGGGGCAATGAGCAGTTCTTC. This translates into CASSPTRESRGNEQFF.

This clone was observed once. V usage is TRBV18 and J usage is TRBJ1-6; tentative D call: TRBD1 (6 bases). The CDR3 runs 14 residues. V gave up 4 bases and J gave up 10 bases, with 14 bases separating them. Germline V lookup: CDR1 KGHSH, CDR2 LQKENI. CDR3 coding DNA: TGTGCCAGCTCACAGGCGGGGGGCAGGTCACCCCTCCACTTT. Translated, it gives CASSQAGGRSPLHF.

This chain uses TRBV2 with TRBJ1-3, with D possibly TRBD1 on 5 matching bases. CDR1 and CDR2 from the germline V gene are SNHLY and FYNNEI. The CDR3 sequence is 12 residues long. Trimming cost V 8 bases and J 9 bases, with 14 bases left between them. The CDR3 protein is CASGGTLGTIYF. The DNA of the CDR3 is TGTGCCAGCGGGGGGACCTTAGGCACCATATATTTT.

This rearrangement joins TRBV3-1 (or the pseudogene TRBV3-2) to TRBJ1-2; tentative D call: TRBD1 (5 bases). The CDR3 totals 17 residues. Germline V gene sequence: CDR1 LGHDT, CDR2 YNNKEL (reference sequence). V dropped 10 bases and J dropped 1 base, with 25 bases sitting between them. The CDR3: CATHGQDWGDHNYGYTF. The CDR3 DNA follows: TGTGCCACTCATGGCCAGGACTGGGGGGATCATAACTATGGCTACACCTTC.

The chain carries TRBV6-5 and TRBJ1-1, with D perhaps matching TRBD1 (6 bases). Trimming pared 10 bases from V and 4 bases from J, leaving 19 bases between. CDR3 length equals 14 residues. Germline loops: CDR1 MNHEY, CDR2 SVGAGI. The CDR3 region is CATQREGGITEAFF. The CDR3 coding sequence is TGTGCCACACAAAGGGAGGGGGGGATCACTGAAGCTTTCTTT.

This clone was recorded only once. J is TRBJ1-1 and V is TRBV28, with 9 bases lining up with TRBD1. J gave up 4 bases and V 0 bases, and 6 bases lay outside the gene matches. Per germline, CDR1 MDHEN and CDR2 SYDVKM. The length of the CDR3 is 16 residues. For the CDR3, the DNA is TGTGCCAGCAGTTTATGGGGGACAGGGATTCGCACTGAAGCTTTCTTT. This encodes CASSLWGTGIRTEAFF. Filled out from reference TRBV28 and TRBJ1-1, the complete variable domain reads DVKVTQSSRYLVKRTGEKVFLECVQDMDHENMFWYRQDPGLGLRLIYFSYDVKMKEKGDIPEGYSVSREKKERFSLILESASTNQTSMYLCASSLWGTGIRTEAFFGQGTRLTVV.

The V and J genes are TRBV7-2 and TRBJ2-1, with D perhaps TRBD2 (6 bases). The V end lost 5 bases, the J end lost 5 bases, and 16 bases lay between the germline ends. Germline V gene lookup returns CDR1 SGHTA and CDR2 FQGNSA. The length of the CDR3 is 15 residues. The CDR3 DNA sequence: TGTGCCAGCAGCATTAGCGGTCCACTCGACAATGAGCAGTTCTTC. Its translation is CASSISGPLDNEQFF.

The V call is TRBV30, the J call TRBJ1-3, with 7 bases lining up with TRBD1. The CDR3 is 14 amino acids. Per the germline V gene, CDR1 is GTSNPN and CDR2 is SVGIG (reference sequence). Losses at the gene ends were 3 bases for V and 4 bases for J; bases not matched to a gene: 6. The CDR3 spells CAWSVQGYGNTIYF. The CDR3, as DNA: TGTGCCTGGAGCGTACAGGGGTACGGAAACACCATATATTTT.

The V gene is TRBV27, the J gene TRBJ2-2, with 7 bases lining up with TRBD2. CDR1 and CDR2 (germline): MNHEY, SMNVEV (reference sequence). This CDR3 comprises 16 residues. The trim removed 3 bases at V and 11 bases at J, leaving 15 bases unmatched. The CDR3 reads CASSFDSPGLPEELFF. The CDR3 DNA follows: TGTGCCAGCAGTTTCGACAGCCCGGGACTACCCGAAGAGCTGTTTTTT.

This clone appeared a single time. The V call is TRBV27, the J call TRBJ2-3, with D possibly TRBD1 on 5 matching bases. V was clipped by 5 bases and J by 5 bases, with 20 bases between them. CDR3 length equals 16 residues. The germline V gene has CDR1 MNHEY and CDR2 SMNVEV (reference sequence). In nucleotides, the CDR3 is TGTGCCAGCAGTACCACCGGACAACTGTTAGGAGATACGCAGTATTTT. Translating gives CASSTTGQLLGDTQYF.

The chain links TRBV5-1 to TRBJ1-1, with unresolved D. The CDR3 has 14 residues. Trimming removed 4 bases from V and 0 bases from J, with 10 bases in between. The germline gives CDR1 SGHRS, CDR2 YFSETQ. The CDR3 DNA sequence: TGCGCCAGCAGCCGACTCCCCATGAACACTGAAGCTTTCTTT. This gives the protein CASSRLPMNTEAFF. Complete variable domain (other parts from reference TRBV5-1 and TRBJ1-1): KAGVTQTPRYLIKTRGQQVTLSCSPISGHRSVSWYQQTPGQGLQFLFEYFSETQRNKGNFPGRFSGRQFSNSRSEMNVSTLELGDSALYLCASSRLPMNTEAFFGQGTRLTVV.

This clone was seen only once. CDR3: CASTISPAGGADEQYF. Here the CDR3 DNA reads TGTGCCAGCACCATCTCTCCGGCGGGAGGGGCGGACGAGCAGTACTTC. V is TRBV27 and J is TRBJ2-7; 9 nucleotides align to TRBD2. This CDR3 is built from 16 residues. CDR1 and CDR2 from the germline V gene are MNHEY and SMNVEV (reference sequence). The trim removed 7 bases at V and 5 bases at J, leaving 15 bases unmatched.

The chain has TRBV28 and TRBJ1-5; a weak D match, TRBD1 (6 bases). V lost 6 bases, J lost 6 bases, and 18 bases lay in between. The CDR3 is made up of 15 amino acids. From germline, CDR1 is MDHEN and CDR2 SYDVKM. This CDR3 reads CASSPSGGGGQPQHF. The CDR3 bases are TGTGCCAGCAGCCCTTCTGGGGGGGGCGGTCAGCCCCAGCATTTT.

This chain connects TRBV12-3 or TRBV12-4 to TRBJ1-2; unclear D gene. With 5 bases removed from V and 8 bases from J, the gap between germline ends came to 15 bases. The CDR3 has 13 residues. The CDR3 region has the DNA TGTGCCAGCAGTCTCCGGACTCATCGGGGCTACACCTTC. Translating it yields CASSLRTHRGYTF.